This TCR beta chain was profiled in a study of cytomegalovirus exposure and HLA in healthy donors. Background on the study: Earlier results showed roughly 120 million unique TCR beta sequences derived from about 179 million T cells. Study results and caveats: CMV antigen specificity was confirmed in vitro for a few CMV-associated chains. When a later analysis compared HLA-associated TCR beta chains with equally common others, the HLA-associated chains turned out to be more clonally expanded and to have lower generation probabilities.

On this clone itself: What it binds is unknown.

Healthy bone marrow donors supplied every sample. Primers for the PCR totalled 60 Vbeta and 13 Jbeta. This table comes from immunoSEQ multiplex PCR, and its TCRdb copy is limited to in-frame clones, with some not included. Among around 140,000 clones listed, around nine tenths were seen once. V dropped 8 bases and J dropped 2; count of bases not matched to a gene: 12. Per the germline V gene, CDR1 is ENHRY and CDR2 is SYGVKD. This CDR3 region has 15 residues. This sequence was found in a woman younger than 45 in good health and CMV-seronegative. Material: PBMCs. This chain uses TRBV10-3 with TRBJ2-7; 7 bases are a match to TRBD1. The CDR3 DNA reads TGTGCCATCCCGCTAGGGAGACAGGGACCCTACGAGCAGTACTTC. Translating gives CAIPLGRQGPYEQYF.